This T cell receptor (beta chain) was captured by sequencing in a study of T cells of healthy individuals. This clonotype was observed a handful of times. TCRdb re-called the 5' RACE reads with MiXCR, one entry per CDR3 protein. Of roughly 87,000 distinct CDR3 sequences detected, approximately 15% appear once; the ten largest clones hold around 6.5%. This CDR3 is built from 14 residues. Germline-derived CDR1 and CDR2 are SQVTM and ANQGSEA. Trimming shortened V by 5 bases and J by 5 bases, and 18 bases separated the two germline ends. The clonotype comes from a human donor in good health. The V call is TRBV29-1, the J call TRBJ1-1; D is undetermined. The CDR3 sequence: CSVLKRESSTEAFF. CDR3 in DNA: TGCAGCGTTTTAAAGAGGGAGAGCAGTACTGAAGCTTTCTTT. Complete variable domain (other parts from reference TRBV29-1 and TRBJ1-1): SAVISQKPSRDICQRGTSLTIQCQVDSQVTMMFWYRQQPGQSLTLIATANQGSEATYESGFVIDKFPISRPNLTFSTLTVSNMSPEDSSIYLCSVLKRESSTEAFFGQGTRLTVV.